Listed here are 5 T cell receptor beta chains from one sample, sequenced in a study of blood T cell repertoires in COVID-19. Assay used: immunoSEQ multiplex PCR; TCRdb lists only in-frame clones, some missing. The table has approximately 170,000 clones, under 85% seen once. Input material: PBMCs or T cells enriched from blood (not recorded which). The receptor set was obtained from a man aged 45-65 years who had recovered from COVID-19.

This chain connects TRBV10-3 to TRBJ1-4; 11 bases match TRBD1. The CDR3 consists of 17 residues. The V gene's germline CDR1 is ENHRY and CDR2 SYGVKD. The V and J ends lost 5 bases and 4 bases, in that order; junction bases with no gene match: 9. The CDR3 region is CAISPDRTGGHNEKLFF. The DNA for the CDR3 is TGTGCCATCAGTCCGGACCGGACAGGGGGCCATAATGAAAAACTGTTTTTT.

This chain links TRBV19 with TRBJ1-6; 7 bases agree with TRBD1. This CDR3 is built from 15 residues. V shed 7 bases, J shed 4 bases, and the junction held 7 bases outside the gene matches. Germline CDR1 and CDR2: LNHDA and SQIVND (reference sequence). The CDR3 sequence is CASTRDSNYNSPLHF. The CDR3 nucleotides read TGTGCCAGTACCCGGGACAGCAATTATAATTCACCCCTCCACTTT.

The genes are TRBV6-1 and TRBJ1-1; a possible D gene is TRBD1 (5 bases). Trimming took off 0 bases at V and 5 bases at J, with 13 bases between the two ends. Germline values: CDR1 MNHNS, CDR2 SASEGT. The CDR3 length is 15 residues. Here the CDR3 reads CASSEALRGWTEAFF. The DNA for the CDR3 is TGTGCCAGCAGTGAAGCGCTAAGGGGCTGGACTGAAGCTTTCTTT.

Only a few counts were recorded for this clone. This rearrangement joins TRBV27 to TRBJ1-4; D gene ambiguous. CDR3 size: 15 residues. In germline, CDR1 is MNHEY, CDR2 SMNVEV (reference sequence). The V end lost 5 bases, the J end lost 3 bases, and 13 bases lay between the germline ends. The CDR3 protein is CASSLIGAANEKLFF. CDR3 nucleotides: TGTGCCAGCAGTCTTATCGGAGCAGCTAATGAAAAACTGTTTTTT.

The chain has TRBV7-3 and TRBJ2-1; 7 bases match TRBD1. The ends lost 4 bases at V and 10 bases at J; junction bases unmatched: 16. CDR1 is SGHTA, CDR2 FQGTGA, per germline. There are 16 residues in the CDR3. The chain's CDR3 is CASSSGGTRGKDEQFF. Written as DNA, the CDR3 is TGTGCCAGCAGCTCAGGGGGTACACGGGGCAAAGACGAGCAGTTCTTC.